The 15 T cell receptor beta chains reported below all come from one sample, sequenced in a study of Graves' ophthalmopathy and Graves' hyperthyroidism. RNA transcripts were the source from which TCR beta CDR3 regions were amplified. A first-round RT-PCR used HTBI primers, followed by a second-round multiplex PCR. TCRdb re-analysed the multiplex PCR reads in MiXCR, keeping a single row per CDR3 protein. This sample has 500,000 to 600,000 distinct CDR3 sequences; approximately 37% occur once, and the top ten carry 4% to 5%. Sequencing was done on a sample of peripheral blood or thyroid tissue (not recorded which). Receptor source: an adult man with Graves' hyperthyroidism.

In its sample, this clonotype was seen many times. This CDR3 reads CSARDPPGMEPQHF. Written as DNA, the CDR3 is TGCAGTGCTAGAGATCCCCCGGGAATGGAGCCCCAGCATTTT. The rearrangement links TRBV20-1 to TRBJ1-5; D uncertain. The germline V and J ends were trimmed by 0 bases and 8 bases, with 14 bases remaining between them. From germline, CDR1 is DFQATT and CDR2 SNEGSKA (reference sequence). This CDR3 is built from 14 residues.

This clonotype appeared a single time. A junction end diverges from the germline sequence, so it may reflect a read error. The CDR3 here is CAGSLTGTNSPLHF. CDR3 DNA: TGCGCCGGCAGCTTGACAGGGACTAATTCACCCCTCCACTTT. V usage is TRBV5-1 and J usage is TRBJ1-6, with 7 bases that match TRBD1. CDR3 size: 14 residues. The V gene's germline CDR1 is SGHRS and CDR2 YFSETQ.

This clonotype appeared many times. The V gene is TRBV5-1, the J gene TRBJ1-1; possibly TRBD1 for D (5 bases). Germline V gene data show CDR1 as SGHRS and CDR2 as YFSETQ. The V and J ends lost 0 bases and 5 bases respectively, with 11 bases between them. This CDR3 contains 14 residues. In DNA form, the CDR3 reads TGCGCCAGCAGCTTGGGAGGCAGGGAAACTGAAGCTTTCTTT. This gives the protein CASSLGGRETEAFF.

The chain recombines TRBV25-1 with TRBJ2-7, with TRBD1 identical over 10 bases. CDR1 and CDR2 (germline): MGHDK, SYGVNS. This CDR3 spans 13 amino acids. The J segment lost 5 bases and the V segment lost 5 bases, leaving 3 bases of the junction unmatched. CDR3 coding DNA: TGTGCCAGCAGTAAGGACAGGGGGAACGAGCAGTACTTC. Amino acid sequence: CASSKDRGNEQYF.

This clonotype was counted at least ten times. The rearrangement links TRBV10-3 to TRBJ2-7, with D maybe TRBD1 (6 bases). This CDR3 is 12 amino acids long. Trimming stripped 6 bases from V and 3 bases from J, with 9 bases between. Germline CDR1 and CDR2: ENHRY and SYGVKD. The CDR3 region is CAIRQGNYEQYF. Here the CDR3 DNA reads TGTGCCATCAGACAGGGTAACTACGAGCAGTACTTC.

This clonotype appeared once. This chain connects TRBV7-9 to TRBJ2-1; D perhaps matches TRBD1 (6 bases). Trimming removed 2 bases from V and 5 bases from J, with 13 bases in between. The CDR3 covers 15 residues. Germline V gene lookup returns CDR1 SEHNR and CDR2 FQNEAQ (reference sequence). The CDR3 nucleotides read TGTGCCAGCAGCTTATTTACAGGGATTGACAATGAGCAGTTCTTC. Translated, it gives CASSLFTGIDNEQFF.

In this sample, this clonotype turned up many times. CDR3 amino acids: CASSIQGGTEAFF. CDR3 bases: TGTGCCAGTAGTATTCAGGGTGGGACTGAAGCTTTCTTT. The V and J genes are TRBV19 and TRBJ1-1, with D possibly being TRBD1 (5 bases). Germline loops: CDR1 LNHDA, CDR2 SQIVND (reference sequence). The ends were cut back, 3 bases at V and 5 bases at J, with 10 bases in the middle. The CDR3 length is 13 residues.

Many counts were recorded for this clonotype. The V and J genes are TRBV19 and TRBJ1-1; TRBD1 matches 9 bases. V lost 5 bases and J lost 6; bases outside the gene matches: 7. This CDR3 has 14 amino acids. Germline V CDR1 and CDR2: LNHDA, SQIVND (reference sequence). CDR3 in amino acids: CASSVSDRGAEAFF. In nucleotides, the CDR3 is TGTGCCAGTAGTGTTTCGGACAGGGGAGCTGAAGCTTTCTTT.

About this clonotype: The conserved phenylalanine or tryptophan is not found at the CDR3 terminus, so this likely reflects a read error. The DNA is left out, because the CDR3 cannot be placed on it with certainty; the CDR3 is given as TCRdb lists it. The CDR3 here is CASRGQGA. This rearrangement joins TRBV2 to TRBJ1-5; TRBD1 was called by the table and not checked on the DNA. Per germline, CDR1 SNHLY and CDR2 FYNNEI. The CDR3 is made up of 8 amino acids, end residues included.

The chain uses TRBV7-3 and TRBJ1-1, with D possibly being TRBD1 (5 bases). Trimming stripped 5 bases from V and 1 base from J, with 20 bases between. The germline V gene has CDR1 SGHTA and CDR2 FQGTGA. The CDR3 is 17 residues long. The DNA of the CDR3 is TGTGCCAGCAGCACACGGACCGGCGGCGGGGGGAACACTGAAGCTTTCTTT. The encoded protein is CASSTRTGGGGNTEAFF.

The genes are TRBV20-1 and TRBJ2-5; 12 bases line up with TRBD2. CDR1 DFQATT and CDR2 SNEGSKA come from the germline V gene (reference sequence). The J segment lost 2 bases and the V segment lost 5 bases, leaving 6 bases of the junction unmatched. This CDR3 region has 15 residues. The CDR3 sequence: CSAGNLAGGQETQYF. In DNA form, the CDR3 reads TGCAGTGCTGGGAATCTAGCGGGGGGGCAAGAGACCCAGTACTTC.

Concerning this clonotype: This may be a read error, as it is one base from a much larger clone. In this CDR3 the conserved last residue, phenylalanine or tryptophan, is missing, so a read error is likely. The V and J genes are TRBV24-1 and TRBJ2-2; either TRBD1 or TRBD2 may supply D (5 bases each). This CDR3 is built from 14 residues. Trimming shortened V by 10 bases and J by 5 bases, and 16 bases separated the two germline ends. Germline assignment: CDR1 KGHDR and CDR2 SFDVKD. The CDR3 reads CATAGTAFTGELFL. CDR3 coding DNA: TGTGCCACGGCCGGGACGGCCTTTACCGGGGAGCTGTTTCTT.

This clonotype has a single count. In DNA form, the CDR3 reads TGCAGCGTTCGACCACCGGGCCGAACGCCCTACGAGCAGTACTTC. Translation: CSVRPPGRTPYEQYF. The chain combines TRBV29-1 with TRBJ2-7; no firm D call. Germline-derived CDR1 and CDR2 are SQVTM and ANQGSEA. This CDR3 region has 15 residues. V shed 5 bases and J shed 2 bases, with 19 bases lying between them.

The gene calls are TRBV13 and TRBJ1-6; tentative D call: TRBD1 (5 bases). V lost 6 bases to trimming and J lost 10 bases, with 16 bases between them. The CDR3 length is 14 residues. The germline V gene has CDR1 PRHDT and CDR2 FYEKMQ (reference sequence). CDR3: CASSESAGGSPLHF. CDR3 sequence (DNA): TGTGCCAGCAGTGAGTCGGCGGGGGGATCACCCCTCCACTTT.

This clonotype was counted many times. The chain joins TRBV11-2 to TRBJ2-5; TRBD1 matches 8 bases. V was pared by 2 bases and J by 4 bases, with 6 bases of the junction left unmatched. Looked up from germline, CDR1 is SGHAT and CDR2 is FQNNGV. The length of the CDR3 is 15 residues. This chain's CDR3 is CASSLTDREGETQYF. CDR3 bases: TGTGCCAGCAGCTTAACGGACAGGGAAGGAGAGACCCAGTACTTC.